This T cell receptor beta chain was identified in a study of T cell changes during pregnancy in multiple sclerosis. Generated by immunoSEQ multiplex PCR, the TCRdb table keeps only in-frame clones and is missing some. The repertoire holds around 68,000 clones, with 91% as singletons. CDR3 size: 13 residues. V lost 3 bases and J lost 5, with 10 bases in between. Germline V gene lookup returns CDR1 SGHAT and CDR2 FQDESV (reference sequence). The source of this sequence is a female donor in good health, enrolled as a control in a pregnancy study. The chain recombines TRBV11-1 with TRBJ1-1; weak D call: TRBD1 (6 bases). Sequenced here: peripheral blood, sampled after pregnancy. The CDR3: CASSLYRETEAFF. The CDR3 nucleotides are TGTGCCAGCAGCTTGTACAGGGAGACTGAAGCTTTCTTT.